Shown below are 18 T cell receptor beta chains from a single sample sequenced in a study of blood T cell repertoires in COVID-19. Here immunoSEQ multiplex PCR was the method, and the copy in TCRdb shows in-frame clones only, minus some. The sample holds some 91,000 clones, around 80% seen once. The specimen was peripheral blood. Every receptor here comes from a man aged 65-85 years with acute or convalescent COVID-19.

This rearrangement joins TRBV21-1 to TRBJ1-2; TRBD1, the table's D call, lacks a check against the DNA. TRBV21-1 is a pseudogene. The length of the CDR3 is 19 residues. CDR3 bases: TGTGCCAGCAGCAAATGGGTCTGGAACAGGGGAACATCATATAATGGCTACACCTTC. Encoded protein: CASSKWVWNRGTSYNGYTF.

The chain couples TRBV2 to TRBJ2-3; maybe TRBD2 (7 bases). The CDR3 is made up of 16 amino acids. The V end was cut by 4 bases, the J end by 1 base, with 15 bases between. Per germline, CDR1 SNHLY and CDR2 FYNNEI. The CDR3 DNA is TGTGCCAGCAGTGTAGACAGGACTAGGGGCACAGATACGCAGTATTTT. The encoded protein is CASSVDRTRGTDTQYF.

The gene calls are TRBV5-1 and TRBJ1-1, with D unresolved. Trimming took off 4 bases at V and 1 base at J, with 8 bases between the two ends. CDR3 length equals 13 residues. Germline V gene sequence: CDR1 SGHRS, CDR2 YFSETQ. CDR3 in DNA: TGCGCCAGCAGCGTACGACAGAACACTGAAGCTTTCTTT. The encoded protein is CASSVRQNTEAFF.

This chain uses TRBV5-1 with TRBJ2-1; TRBD2 matches at 11 bases. Germline CDR1 is SGHRS and CDR2 is YFSETQ. Trimming took 0 bases from V and 0 from J; bases not matched to a gene: 8. The CDR3 loop spans 19 amino acids. CDR3 residues: CASSLDFRLAGSSYNEQFF. In nucleotides, the CDR3 is TGCGCCAGCAGCTTGGATTTTAGACTAGCGGGGAGCTCCTACAATGAGCAGTTCTTC. Full variable domain (missing parts from reference TRBV5-1 and TRBJ2-1): KAGVTQTPRYLIKTRGQQVTLSCSPISGHRSVSWYQQTPGQGLQFLFEYFSETQRNKGNFPGRFSGRQFSNSRSEMNVSTLELGDSALYLCASSLDFRLAGSSYNEQFFGPGTRLTVL.

The rearrangement links TRBV15 to TRBJ1-2, with 8 bases matching TRBD1. Germline lookup yields CDR1 LNHNV and CDR2 YYDKDF (reference sequence). Losses at the gene ends were 8 bases for V and 2 bases for J; bases not matched to a gene: 4. This CDR3 comprises 13 residues. The CDR3 region has the DNA TGTGCCACCGCAGGGGGCGCAAACTATGGCTACACCTTC. It codes for CATAGGANYGYTF.

The sample holds a few counts of this clone. This sequence joins TRBV19 and TRBJ2-7; a weak D match, TRBD1 (5 bases). V dropped 5 bases and J dropped 6 bases, with 11 bases sitting between them. The CDR3 covers 12 residues. CDR1 is LNHDA and CDR2 is SQIVND in the germline V gene (reference sequence). This CDR3 is CASSGQLGEQYF. CDR3 sequence (DNA): TGTGCCAGTAGTGGACAACTTGGCGAGCAGTACTTC.

This clone has only one observation. The rearrangement uses TRBV6-1 and TRBJ2-2; 7 nucleotides align to TRBD1. CDR1 is MNHNS and CDR2 is SASEGT in the germline V gene. This CDR3 has 14 residues. With 0 bases clipped from V and 12 bases from J, the junction kept 7 bases outside the gene matches. CDR3 amino acids: CASSEALAGGQLFF. For the CDR3, the DNA is TGTGCCAGCAGTGAAGCGCTTGCAGGGGGTCAGCTGTTTTTT.

CDR3 in amino acids: CASSQDSGTGLWKLFF. DNA for the CDR3: TGCGCCAGCAGCCAAGACTCCGGGACAGGGCTGTGGAAACTGTTTTTT. This rearrangement joins TRBV4-1 to TRBJ1-4; TRBD1 matches 9 bases. Germline lookup yields CDR1 MGHRA and CDR2 YSYEKL. Trimming removed 0 bases from V and 11 bases from J; junction bases left unmatched: 10. The CDR3 is 16 amino acids.

The rearrangement joins TRBV2 to TRBJ1-6, with D possibly being TRBD1 (5 bases). This CDR3 is built from 15 residues. V shed 5 bases and J shed 5 bases, with 13 bases lying between them. The germline CDR1 and CDR2 sequences are SNHLY and FYNNEI. This chain's CDR3 is CASSHQGRDNSPLHF. CDR3 nucleotide sequence: TGTGCCAGCAGTCACCAGGGTCGGGATAATTCACCCCTCCACTTT. The full variable domain, with the rest looked up from reference TRBV2 and TRBJ1-6, is EPEVTQTPSHQVTQMGQEVILRCVPISNHLYFYWYRQILGQKVEFLVSFYNNEISEKSEIFDDQFSVERPDGSNFTLKIRSTKLEDSAMYFCASSHQGRDNSPLHFGNGTRLTVT.

This chain links TRBV30 with TRBJ2-3, with 8 bases aligning to TRBD2. Germline V gene sequence: CDR1 GTSNPN, CDR2 SVGIG (reference sequence). The CDR3 loop spans 14 amino acids. The J segment lost 4 bases and the V segment lost 3 bases, leaving 6 bases of the junction unmatched. CDR3 coding DNA: TGTGCCTGGAGCGGCGGGGGGCTCCCAGATACGCAGTATTTT. This sequence encodes CAWSGGGLPDTQYF. Based on the CDR3 plus reference TRBV30 and TRBJ2-3, the full variable domain is SQTIHQWPATLVQPVGSPLSLECTVEGTSNPNLYWYRQAAGRGLQLLFYSVGIGQISSEVPQNLSASRPQDRQFILSSKKLLLSDSGFYLCAWSGGGLPDTQYFGPGTRLTVL.

The CDR3 DNA reads as TGTGCCAGCAGCTTACTAGTGGCCGGGGCCAACGTCCTGACTTTC. This codes for CASSLLVAGANVLTF. This chain connects TRBV7-8 to TRBJ2-6; the D is unclear. The CDR3 has 15 residues. The V gene lost 2 bases and the J gene lost 4 bases, with 9 bases spanning the gap. Germline CDR1 and CDR2: SGHVS and FQNEAQ.

V is TRBV5-6 and J is TRBJ2-4; D might be TRBD2 (6 bases). Trimming pared 4 bases from V and 8 bases from J, leaving 16 bases between. Germline V gene data show CDR1 as SGHDT and CDR2 as YYEEEE. The CDR3 extends over 14 amino acids. CDR3 DNA: TGTGCCAGCAGCGGCCGGGGGACGTGGGACATTCAGTACTTC. Translating gives CASSGRGTWDIQYF.

The rearrangement links TRBV19 to TRBJ2-3, with 9 bases that match TRBD1. The CDR3 has 14 amino acids. In germline, CDR1 is LNHDA, CDR2 SQIVND (reference sequence). Trimming took 5 bases from V and 6 from J; bases not matched to a gene: 6. In DNA, the CDR3 is TGTGCCAGTAGTTCGGGACAGGGACGGGATACGCAGTATTTT. This gives the protein CASSSGQGRDTQYF.

The chain uses TRBV5-6 and TRBJ1-2, with TRBD1 identical over 8 bases. V was pared by 6 bases and J by 4 bases, with 11 bases of the junction left unmatched. Looked up from germline, CDR1 is SGHDT and CDR2 is YYEEEE. The CDR3 runs to 15 residues. Here the CDR3 reads CASTWGQGQAYGYTF. CDR3 DNA: TGTGCCAGCACCTGGGGTCAGGGACAGGCCTATGGCTACACCTTC.

The chain has TRBV5-5 and TRBJ2-3; D remains unclear. V was trimmed by 4 bases and J by 1 base, leaving 16 bases between them. The CDR3 extends over 16 amino acids. CDR1 is SGHKS and CDR2 is YYEKEE in the germline V gene (reference sequence). In DNA form, the CDR3 reads TGTGCCAGCAGCCCACTACCGAGTTTCGGCACAGATACGCAGTATTTT. It specifies CASSPLPSFGTDTQYF.

This chain uses TRBV2 with TRBJ1-1; possibly TRBD1 for D (5 bases). This CDR3 is built from 15 residues. V shed 0 bases and J shed 4 bases, with 12 bases lying between them. Germline V gene sequence: CDR1 SNHLY, CDR2 FYNNEI. DNA for the CDR3: TGTGCCAGCAGTGAAGCTAGGAGAAGGGGCACTGAAGCTTTCTTT. Translation gives CASSEARRRGTEAFF.

The V and J genes are TRBV7-3 and TRBJ2-3; TRBD1 aligns across 12 bases. Per germline, CDR1 SGHTA and CDR2 FQGTGA. With 5 bases clipped from V and 5 bases from J, the junction kept 8 bases outside the gene matches. The length of the CDR3 is 16 residues. The CDR3 loop reads CASSLSGQGARDTQYF. DNA of the CDR3: TGTGCCAGCAGCCTATCGGGACAGGGGGCGAGAGATACGCAGTATTTT.

The gene calls are TRBV7-8 and TRBJ2-5; a possible D gene is TRBD2 (7 bases). V was pared by 11 bases and J by 0 bases, with 16 bases between. Germline V lookup: CDR1 SGHVS, CDR2 FQNEAQ. The CDR3 length is 14 residues. The CDR3 bases are TGTGCCGCCGGGGGGCCTTCGTACCAAGAGACCCAGTACTTC. It is translated as CAAGGPSYQETQYF.